The 27 T cell receptor beta chains given below trace back to one sample, sequenced in a study of regulatory T cells in long-lasting Graves disease. The time point is: persistent/refractory GD, antithyroid drugs over 5 years with positive TRAb. Making the TCR library involved RNA that had been extracted from PBMCs. Building of the TCR beta libraries involved iRepertoire HTBI primers and Arm-PCR of CDR3 regions. TCRdb passed the multiplex PCR reads through MiXCR, listing each CDR3 protein once. The data hold around 400,000 distinct CDR3 sequences, with 23% observed a single time. The sample was peripheral blood mononuclear cells (PBMCs), taken when the disease was refractory, from a patient treated with antithyroid drugs. The receptors shown here come from a female donor with Graves disease.

This clonotype has at least ten counts. This rearrangement joins TRBV2 to TRBJ2-7; maybe TRBD2 (5 bases). Trimming pared 3 bases from V and 6 bases from J, leaving 12 bases between. Germline V lookup: CDR1 SNHLY, CDR2 FYNNEI. This CDR3 has 13 amino acids. The CDR3 sequence: CASSDDGMPEQYF. CDR3 sequence (DNA): TGTGCCAGCAGTGACGACGGGATGCCCGAGCAGTACTTC.

The sample holds many counts of this clonotype. The chain has TRBV28 and TRBJ1-1; D unclear. Trimming stripped 1 base from V and 4 bases from J, with 4 bases between. Germline V gives CDR1 MDHEN, CDR2 SYDVKM. The CDR3 is 12 residues long. The CDR3 region is CASSLFLTEAFF. The CDR3 coding sequence is TGTGCCAGCAGTTTATTTCTCACTGAAGCTTTCTTT.

As DNA, the CDR3 is TGTGCCAGCAGCCCGGGACTAGCGGGAACCCAAGAGACCCAGTACTTC. Translated, it gives CASSPGLAGTQETQYF. The chain carries TRBV3-1 and TRBJ2-5; 13 nucleotides align to TRBD2. CDR1 LGHDT and CDR2 YNNKEL come from the germline V gene (reference sequence). This CDR3 is built from 16 residues. V lost 4 bases to trimming and J lost 1 base; unmatched junction nucleotides: 3.

This clonotype was counted at least ten times. The chain employs TRBV6-5 and TRBJ1-2; D is unresolved. Germline CDR1 MNHEY, CDR2 SVGAGI. There are 13 residues in the CDR3. V lost 0 bases, J lost 8 bases, and 10 bases lay in between. The CDR3 is CASSYSTPGGYTF. The CDR3 bases are TGTGCCAGCAGTTACTCGACCCCAGGAGGCTACACCTTC.

In this sample, this clonotype turned up a few times. The chain recombines TRBV28 with TRBJ2-7; 9 nucleotides match TRBD2. CDR1 is MDHEN and CDR2 is SYDVKM in the germline V gene. The J segment lost 6 bases and the V segment lost 6 bases, leaving 6 bases of the junction unmatched. The CDR3 is made up of 13 amino acids. Here the CDR3 DNA reads TGTGCCAGCAGAAAAGCGGGGGGCTCCGAGCAGTACTTC. Protein sequence: CASRKAGGSEQYF.

The rearrangement joins TRBV28 to TRBJ1-1; D remains ambiguous. Germline values: CDR1 MDHEN, CDR2 SYDVKM. The germline V and J ends were trimmed by 8 bases and 6 bases, with 13 bases remaining between them. The CDR3 loop spans 12 amino acids. In DNA, the CDR3 is TGTGCCAGCGGATTTGGAGGGTCTGAAGCTTTCTTT. Protein product: CASGFGGSEAFF. The full variable domain, rest sourced from reference TRBV28 and TRBJ1-1, is DVKVTQSSRYLVKRTGEKVFLECVQDMDHENMFWYRQDPGLGLRLIYFSYDVKMKEKGDIPEGYSVSREKKERFSLILESASTNQTSMYLCASGFGGSEAFFGQGTRLTVV.

V usage is TRBV19 and J usage is TRBJ1-2; no reliable D call. Trimming removed 9 bases at V and 2 bases at J, with 16 bases between. The CDR3 loop spans 14 amino acids. Germline V lookup: CDR1 LNHDA, CDR2 SQIVND (reference sequence). The CDR3 DNA follows: TGTGCCAGCGACTCAGGACGGTTAAACTATGGCTACACCTTC. Its protein is CASDSGRLNYGYTF.

In this sample, this clonotype turned up many times. The chain uses TRBV2 and TRBJ1-5; D call uncertain. Germline assignment: CDR1 SNHLY and CDR2 FYNNEI. This CDR3 spans 15 amino acids. V was pared by 6 bases and J by 6 bases, with 18 bases between. The DNA of the CDR3 is TGTGCCAGCAGCGCCGAGGGCAGGTGGGGTCAGCCCCAGCATTTT. This sequence encodes CASSAEGRWGQPQHF. The full variable domain, its missing parts supplied by reference TRBV2 and TRBJ1-5, is EPEVTQTPSHQVTQMGQEVILRCVPISNHLYFYWYRQILGQKVEFLVSFYNNEISEKSEIFDDQFSVERPDGSNFTLKIRSTKLEDSAMYFCASSAEGRWGQPQHFGDGTRLSIL.

This clonotype showed up many times. The chain employs TRBV6-1 and TRBJ1-2; 7 bases line up with TRBD1. CDR1 is MNHNS and CDR2 is SASEGT in the germline V gene. This CDR3 comprises 13 residues. V gave up 5 bases and J gave up 2 bases; unmatched junction bases: 2. This CDR3 reads CASSRQGNYGYTF. CDR3 nucleotides: TGTGCCAGCAGTCGACAGGGAAACTATGGCTACACCTTC.

In its sample, this clonotype was seen many times. The chain recombines TRBV9 with TRBJ2-5; 8 bases are shared with TRBD1. The CDR3 has 14 amino acids. Trimming removed 4 bases from V and 4 bases from J; junction bases left unmatched: 6. CDR1 and CDR2 from the germline V gene are SGDLS and YYNGEE. CDR3 sequence: CASSTRTGLETQYF. In DNA, the CDR3 is TGTGCCAGCAGCACACGGACAGGGCTAGAGACCCAGTACTTC. The full variable domain, rest sourced from reference TRBV9 and TRBJ2-5, is DSGVTQTPKHLITATGQRVTLRCSPRSGDLSVYWYQQSLDQGLQFLIQYYNGEERAKGNILERFSAQQFPDLHSELNLSSLELGDSALYFCASSTRTGLETQYFGPGTRLLVL.

The table lists this clonotype with many counts. The chain has TRBV2 and TRBJ2-7; D not certain. Germline CDR1 and CDR2: SNHLY and FYNNEI. This CDR3 spans 11 amino acids. V was clipped by 3 bases and J by 4 bases, with 4 bases between them. The CDR3, as DNA: TGTGCCAGCAGTGATGCGTACGAGCAGTACTTC. It encodes CASSDAYEQYF.

The genes are TRBV7-3 and TRBJ2-2, with a weak D call TRBD1 (6 bases). V was pared by 6 bases and J by 1 base, with 21 bases between. The CDR3 contains 18 residues. Germline CDR1 and CDR2: SGHTA and FQGTGA. Here the CDR3 reads CASRPAPSGQRNTGELFF. The CDR3 region has the DNA TGTGCCAGCAGACCAGCGCCCTCTGGACAGAGGAACACCGGGGAGCTGTTTTTT.

Comments on this clonotype: A much larger clone lies one base from this, so it may be a read error. The rearrangement joins TRBV12-3 or TRBV12-4 to TRBJ2-7, with TRBD2 matching over 8 bases. V shed 6 bases, J shed 0 bases, and the junction held 4 bases outside the gene matches. The CDR3 loop spans 14 amino acids. CDR3 loop: CASRLSGDSYEQYF. For the CDR3, the DNA is TGTGCCAGCAGGCTTAGCGGGGACTCCTACGAGCAGTACTTC.

A few counts support this clonotype. The chain joins TRBV12-3 or TRBV12-4 to TRBJ2-1; D may be TRBD2 (5 bases). The CDR3 length is 17 residues. Trimming left V 4 bases short and J 5 bases short, with 21 bases between. CDR3 in DNA: TGTGCCAGCAGTTCTCCGTACATTATTGAGGGCCACAATGAGCAGTTCTTC. It specifies CASSSPYIIEGHNEQFF.

V gene TRBV19 combines with J gene TRBJ2-4; no definite D call. The germline V gene has CDR1 LNHDA and CDR2 SQIVND (reference sequence). Trimming pared 3 bases from V and 4 bases from J, leaving 4 bases between. This CDR3 is 12 amino acids long. CDR3: CASSMTKNIQYF. The CDR3 region has the DNA TGTGCCAGTAGTATGACTAAAAACATTCAGTACTTC.

The chain joins TRBV2 to TRBJ1-5; TRBD1 matches at 12 bases. CDR3 length: 16 residues. The germline CDR1 and CDR2 sequences are SNHLY and FYNNEI. Germline trimming cut 6 bases from V and 4 bases from J; bases unmatched to any gene: 7. The CDR3, as DNA: TGTGCCAGCAGCTCCGGGACAGGGGGCCTAAATCAGCCCCAGCATTTT. Its translation is CASSSGTGGLNQPQHF.

This clonotype was observed a few times. The chain links TRBV7-2 to TRBJ2-7, with D tentatively TRBD2 (6 bases). V lost 4 bases and J 2 bases, leaving 18 bases between the germline ends. The CDR3 sequence is 16 residues long. CDR1 is SGHTA, CDR2 FQGNSA, per germline. In DNA form, the CDR3 reads TGTGCCAGCAGCTCACGGGGGACCGCCGGGACCTACGAGCAGTACTTC. Encoded protein: CASSSRGTAGTYEQYF. The full variable domain, in which reference TRBV7-2 and TRBJ2-7 provide the parts outside the CDR3, is GAGVSQSPSNKVTEKGKDVELRCDPISGHTALYWYRQSLGQGLEFLIYFQGNSAPDKSGLPSDRFSAERTGGSVSTLTIQRTQQEDSAVYLCASSSRGTAGTYEQYFGPGTRLTVT.

This chain links TRBV6-1 with TRBJ2-2; no clear D gene. The CDR3 has 14 residues. The V gene lost 0 bases and the J gene lost 6 bases, with 8 bases spanning the gap. Germline CDR1 and CDR2: MNHNS and SASEGT. CDR3 amino acids: CASSEARVAGELFF. CDR3 DNA sequence: TGTGCCAGCAGTGAAGCTAGGGTCGCCGGGGAGCTGTTTTTT.

There are many counts of this clonotype. The V gene is TRBV5-6, the J gene TRBJ1-1; no definite D call. Trimming cost V 1 base and J 4 bases, with 8 bases left between them. Germline V CDR1 and CDR2: SGHDT, YYEEEE. The CDR3 covers 13 residues. CDR3 sequence reads: CASSLPSATEAFF. The CDR3 DNA reads as TGTGCCAGCAGCTTGCCATCCGCCACTGAAGCTTTCTTT. The full variable domain, with the rest looked up from reference TRBV5-6 and TRBJ1-1, is DAGVTQSPTHLIKTRGQQVTLRCSPKSGHDTVSWYQQALGQGPQFIFQYYEEEERQRGNFPDRFSGHQFPNYSSELNVNALLLGDSALYLCASSLPSATEAFFGQGTRLTVV.

This clonotype was seen once. This clone may be a read error of a much larger clone one base away. This chain connects TRBV27 to TRBJ1-4; tentatively, D is TRBD1 (6 bases). Looked up from germline, CDR1 is MNHEY and CDR2 is SMNVEV (reference sequence). The CDR3 sequence is 16 residues long. CDR3 amino acids: CASSYHRAPANEKLLF. The CDR3 DNA reads as TGTGCCAGCAGTTATCACAGGGCCCCTGCTAATGAAAAACTGCTTTTT.

This clonotype was detected only a few times. V usage is TRBV3-1 and J usage is TRBJ2-7; D gene ambiguous. With 2 bases removed from V and 3 bases from J, the gap between germline ends came to 8 bases. In germline, CDR1 is LGHDT, CDR2 YNNKEL (reference sequence). This CDR3 region has 13 residues. CDR3 bases: TGTGCCAGCAGCCAATATCTGTTCTACGAGCAGTACTTC. Its translation is CASSQYLFYEQYF.

In this sample, this clonotype turned up many times. This chain uses TRBV2 with TRBJ1-1; D gene uncertain. Germline CDR1 and CDR2: SNHLY and FYNNEI. V lost 6 bases and J lost 5, with 19 bases in between. The CDR3 length is 15 residues. The CDR3 bases are TGTGCCAGCAGCGGCCTTGGAGGGATAGGGACTGAAGCTTTCTTT. Translating it yields CASSGLGGIGTEAFF.

This clonotype was detected many times. The chain combines TRBV11-2 with TRBJ1-1; D remains ambiguous. Germline V gene sequence: CDR1 SGHAT, CDR2 FQNNGV. This CDR3 has 14 amino acids. Trimming left V 1 base short and J 6 bases short, with 12 bases between. CDR3 sequence (DNA): TGTGCCAGCAGCTTAGTGGTTGATTTCCCTGAAGCTTTCTTT. Translated: CASSLVVDFPEAFF.

The rearrangement links TRBV27 to TRBJ1-1, with 7 bases matching TRBD1. The J segment lost 11 bases and the V segment lost 5 bases, leaving 5 bases of the junction unmatched. The germline CDR1 and CDR2 sequences are MNHEY and SMNVEV (reference sequence). This CDR3 spans 11 amino acids. The CDR3 DNA reads TGTGCCAGCAGTCAGGGGGTGTCCGCTTTCTTT. Amino acids: CASSQGVSAFF.

This clonotype was seen a handful of times. The chain is built from TRBV12-3 or TRBV12-4 and TRBJ1-3; maybe TRBD1 (6 bases). The CDR3 covers 14 residues. The V and J ends lost 6 bases and 0 bases respectively, with 9 bases between them. The CDR3 region has the DNA TGTGCCAGCAGCCAGGGGTTCTCTGGAAACACCATATATTTT. Encoded protein: CASSQGFSGNTIYF.

This chain joins TRBV5-6 and TRBJ2-5; D remains ambiguous. Germline-derived CDR1 and CDR2 are SGHDT and YYEEEE. V lost 1 base to trimming and J lost 3 bases, with 13 bases between them. The CDR3 totals 15 residues. The CDR3 sequence is CASSLRRMQKETQYF. The CDR3 nucleotides read TGTGCCAGCAGCTTGCGTCGGATGCAAAAAGAGACCCAGTACTTC.

The gene calls are TRBV7-9 and TRBJ2-7; TRBD1 aligns across 8 bases. This CDR3 is built from 14 residues. V was clipped by 5 bases and J by 1 base; unmatched bases: 4. The V gene's germline CDR1 is SEHNR and CDR2 FQNEAQ (reference sequence). CDR3 nucleotide sequence: TGTGCCAGCAGCAACCGGGACAGGTCCTACGAGCAGTACTTC. Translation: CASSNRDRSYEQYF.